This entry lists 32 T cell receptor beta chains sequenced from one sample in a study of blood T cell repertoires in COVID-19. Using immunoSEQ multiplex PCR, the repertoire was profiled, and TCRdb retains in-frame clones only, with some absent. The data show around 300,000 clones, with about 89% seen just once and 2% to 2.5% held by the top ten. Material for sequencing was peripheral blood. These receptors were collected from a young woman with COVID-19, enrolled during active disease.

The gene calls are TRBV24-1 and TRBJ2-1, with a weak D call TRBD2 (6 bases). Germline V gene sequence: CDR1 KGHDR, CDR2 SFDVKD. This CDR3 is 15 amino acids long. Trimming cost V 7 bases and J 2 bases, with 14 bases left between them. The CDR3 here is CATSSREATYNEQFF. The CDR3 nucleotides read TGTGCCACCAGCTCCAGGGAGGCGACCTACAATGAGCAGTTCTTC.

This clone was recorded once. The CDR3 sequence is CASSRGLHNEQFF. The CDR3 DNA reads as TGTGCCAGCAGTAGGGGGCTGCACAATGAGCAGTTCTTC. The chain links TRBV12-3 or TRBV12-4 to TRBJ2-1, with 7 positions matching TRBD1. This CDR3 contains 13 residues. J was trimmed by 5 bases and V by 5 bases; bases with no gene match: 3.

V gene TRBV30 combines with J gene TRBJ1-1; perhaps TRBD1 as D (5 bases). Per the germline V gene, CDR1 is GTSNPN and CDR2 is SVGIG (reference sequence). The CDR3 has 14 residues. V was pared by 3 bases and J by 5 bases, with 16 bases between. This chain's CDR3 is CAWRIRGSWTEAFF. In nucleotides, the CDR3 is TGTGCCTGGAGGATTCGGGGGTCGTGGACTGAAGCTTTCTTT. Full variable domain (missing parts from reference TRBV30 and TRBJ1-1): SQTIHQWPATLVQPVGSPLSLECTVEGTSNPNLYWYRQAAGRGLQLLFYSVGIGQISSEVPQNLSASRPQDRQFILSSKKLLLSDSGFYLCAWRIRGSWTEAFFGQGTRLTVV.

V usage is TRBV3-1 (or the pseudogene TRBV3-2) and J usage is TRBJ2-7; D perhaps matches TRBD1 (6 bases). This CDR3 comprises 14 residues. V gave up 5 bases and J gave up 5 bases, with 16 bases separating them. Germline assignment: CDR1 LGHDT and CDR2 YNNKEL (reference sequence). The CDR3: CASSYNTGFNEQYF. The CDR3 DNA is TGTGCCAGCAGCTATAATACAGGGTTTAACGAGCAGTACTTC.

The V and J genes are TRBV7-3 and TRBJ2-2; TRBD2 might be the D (6 bases). This CDR3 has 12 amino acids. Germline V lookup: CDR1 SGHTA, CDR2 FQGTGA. Trimming left V 3 bases short and J 7 bases short, with 6 bases between. The CDR3 bases are TGTGCCAGCAGCTTTAGCGGCGGGGAGCTGTTTTTT. Translating it yields CASSFSGGELFF. The variable domain in full, completed from reference TRBV7-3 and TRBJ2-2, reads GAGVSQTPSNKVTEKGKYVELRCDPISGHTALYWYRQSLGQGPEFLIYFQGTGAADDSGLPNDRFFAVRPEGSVSTLKIQRTERGDSAVYLCASSFSGGELFFGEGSRLTVL.

This clone is a singleton in its sample. The chain is built from TRBV27 and TRBJ2-3, with a weak D call TRBD1 (6 bases). The V end was cut by 2 bases, the J end by 2 bases, with 14 bases between. CDR3 length: 16 residues. Germline V lookup: CDR1 MNHEY, CDR2 SMNVEV (reference sequence). CDR3 in DNA: TGTGCCAGCAGTTTAATAGGACAGATACACACAGATACGCAGTATTTT. Translating gives CASSLIGQIHTDTQYF.

The chain couples TRBV19 to TRBJ2-7; 7 nucleotides match TRBD2. J gave up 6 bases and V 6 bases, and 5 bases lay outside the gene matches. Germline V lookup: CDR1 LNHDA, CDR2 SQIVND (reference sequence). This CDR3 has 12 amino acids. The CDR3 DNA follows: TGTGCCAGTAGCAGCGGGGCTCGCGAGCAGTACTTC. This sequence encodes CASSSGAREQYF.

The chain is built from TRBV30 and TRBJ1-1, with unresolved D. CDR1 GTSNPN and CDR2 SVGIG come from the germline V gene (reference sequence). This CDR3 is 13 amino acids long. The V gene lost 3 bases and the J gene lost 0 bases, with 8 bases spanning the gap. The CDR3 reads CAWREQMNTEAFF. The CDR3 DNA sequence: TGTGCCTGGAGGGAACAGATGAACACTGAAGCTTTCTTT. Using reference TRBV30 and TRBJ1-1 for the parts outside the CDR3, the full variable domain is SQTIHQWPATLVQPVGSPLSLECTVEGTSNPNLYWYRQAAGRGLQLLFYSVGIGQISSEVPQNLSASRPQDRQFILSSKKLLLSDSGFYLCAWREQMNTEAFFGQGTRLTVV.

J is TRBJ2-5 and V is TRBV5-1; possible D gene TRBD2, 6 bases. Germline V lookup: CDR1 SGHRS, CDR2 YFSETQ. Trimming pared 4 bases from V and 2 bases from J, leaving 21 bases between. The CDR3 length is 17 residues. This chain's CDR3 is CASSPLAERRVQETQYF. CDR3 bases: TGCGCCAGCAGCCCGTTAGCGGAAAGAAGGGTACAAGAGACCCAGTACTTC.

The chain employs TRBV5-6 and TRBJ1-3; 7 bases align to TRBD1. Looked up from germline, CDR1 is SGHDT and CDR2 is YYEEEE. The CDR3 extends over 16 amino acids. With V trimmed by 4 bases and J by 0 bases, 7 bases remained unmatched. The CDR3 sequence: CASSTGTEISGNTIYF. The CDR3 DNA follows: TGTGCCAGCAGCACCGGGACAGAGATCTCTGGAAACACCATATATTTT.

The chain has TRBV7-9 and TRBJ2-3; D uncertain. V lost 2 bases, J lost 1 base, and 7 bases lay in between. The germline CDR1 and CDR2 sequences are SEHNR and FQNEAQ (reference sequence). This CDR3 region has 14 residues. This chain's CDR3 is CASSLQQGTDTQYF. DNA for the CDR3: TGTGCCAGCAGCTTACAGCAGGGCACAGATACGCAGTATTTT.

The chain recombines TRBV5-1 with TRBJ1-3; 8 positions agree with TRBD1. The germline V gene encodes CDR1 SGHRS and CDR2 YFSETQ. Trimming cost V 0 bases and J 0 bases; bases outside gene matches: 2. CDR3 length: 16 residues. In DNA, the CDR3 is TGCGCCAGCAGCTTGGCGGGACAGGACTCTGGAAACACCATATATTTT. This codes for CASSLAGQDSGNTIYF.

The chain recombines TRBV7-8 with TRBJ2-1, with D maybe TRBD2 (6 bases). Germline CDR1 SGHVS, CDR2 FQNEAQ. This CDR3 contains 13 residues. Trimming removed 4 bases from V and 9 bases from J, with 13 bases in between. CDR3 bases: TGTGCCAGCAGCTCAAGAGGGACTCTTGAGCAGTTCTTC. The encoded protein is CASSSRGTLEQFF.

The rearrangement uses TRBV5-4 and TRBJ1-1; a possible D gene is TRBD1 (6 bases). The length of the CDR3 is 16 residues. Trimming left V 4 bases short and J 5 bases short, with 21 bases between. Germline CDR1 SGHNT, CDR2 YYREEE (reference sequence). The DNA for the CDR3 is TGTGCCAGCAGCCTGACGGGGGGGCGCGGGATAACTGAAGCTTTCTTT. It yields the protein CASSLTGGRGITEAFF.

The V gene is TRBV7-9, the J gene TRBJ2-7; tentatively, D is TRBD1 (7 bases). Germline V lookup: CDR1 SEHNR, CDR2 FQNEAQ (reference sequence). V shed 7 bases and J shed 0 bases, with 19 bases lying between them. CDR3 length: 16 residues. The chain's CDR3 is CASNPPEGALSYEQYF. The CDR3 nucleotides are TGTGCCAGCAACCCCCCGGAGGGGGCGCTCTCCTACGAGCAGTACTTC.

This clone was recorded only once. This chain joins TRBV9 and TRBJ2-2, with D maybe TRBD1 (5 bases). The germline gives CDR1 SGDLS, CDR2 YYNGEE. There are 16 residues in the CDR3. V dropped 0 bases and J dropped 3 bases, with 12 bases sitting between them. Written as DNA, the CDR3 is TGTGCCAGCAGCGTAGCTAGGGGCGCCGACACCGGGGAGCTGTTTTTT. Amino acids: CASSVARGADTGELFF.

The genes are TRBV7-8 and TRBJ2-5; possibly TRBD1 for D (7 bases). The CDR3 runs to 15 residues. The germline V gene encodes CDR1 SGHVS and CDR2 FQNEAQ. Trimming pared 2 bases from V and 1 base from J, leaving 11 bases between. CDR3 region: CASSLMEGAQETQYF. Written as DNA, the CDR3 is TGTGCCAGCAGCTTAATGGAGGGGGCCCAAGAGACCCAGTACTTC. The full variable domain, completed using reference TRBV7-8 and TRBJ2-5, is GAGVSQSPRYKVAKRGQDVALRCDPISGHVSLFWYQQALGQGPEFLTYFQNEAQLDKSGLPSDRFFAERPEGSVSTLKIQRTQQEDSAVYLCASSLMEGAQETQYFGPGTRLLVL.

The chain combines TRBV5-1 with TRBJ2-3; TRBD2 aligns across 12 bases. This CDR3 is built from 18 residues. CDR1 and CDR2 (germline): SGHRS, YFSETQ. V lost 4 bases, J lost 2 bases, and 11 bases stayed unmatched. DNA of the CDR3: TGCGCCAGCAGCCCCCTCAAGGCTAGCGGGAGGGTCACAGATACGCAGTATTTT. This encodes CASSPLKASGRVTDTQYF.

V usage is TRBV7-9 and J usage is TRBJ1-2; D gene unclear. This CDR3 is 17 amino acids long. CDR1 and CDR2 from the germline V gene are SEHNR and FQNEAQ (reference sequence). V lost 1 base to trimming and J lost 0 bases, with 15 bases between them. The CDR3 loop reads CASSLGGVPRTNYGYTF. In nucleotides, the CDR3 is TGTGCCAGCAGCTTAGGCGGGGTCCCGAGGACTAACTATGGCTACACCTTC. Full variable domain (rest looked up from reference TRBV7-9 and TRBJ1-2): DTGVSQNPRHKITKRGQNVTFRCDPISEHNRLYWYRQTLGQGPEFLTYFQNEAQLEKSRLLSDRFSAERPKGSFSTLEIQRTEQGDSAMYLCASSLGGVPRTNYGYTFGSGTRLTVV.

This clone has a single count. This rearrangement joins TRBV7-9 to TRBJ2-1; 11 bases line up with TRBD2. CDR1 SEHNR and CDR2 FQNEAQ come from the germline V gene (reference sequence). V dropped 0 bases and J dropped 9; count of bases not matched to a gene: 10. The CDR3 runs 17 residues. CDR3 coding DNA: TGTGCCAGCAGCTTAGCGCTTGGTCTAGCGGGAGGATTTGAGCAGTTCTTC. Translated: CASSLALGLAGGFEQFF. Full variable domain (remainder filled in from reference TRBV7-9 and TRBJ2-1): DTGVSQNPRHKITKRGQNVTFRCDPISEHNRLYWYRQTLGQGPEFLTYFQNEAQLEKSRLLSDRFSAERPKGSFSTLEIQRTEQGDSAMYLCASSLALGLAGGFEQFFGPGTRLTVL.

The chain is built from TRBV19 and TRBJ1-5; tentative D call: TRBD1 (6 bases). V was cut by 6 bases and J by 4 bases, with 16 bases left in between. The V gene's germline CDR1 is LNHDA and CDR2 SQIVND (reference sequence). This CDR3 has 15 amino acids. The CDR3 spells CASSPNREGNQPQHF. CDR3 nucleotide sequence: TGTGCCAGTAGCCCGAACAGGGAGGGTAATCAGCCCCAGCATTTT.

A word on this clone: A junction end diverges from the germline sequence, so it may reflect a read error. The rearrangement links TRBV18 to TRBJ2-3, with 7 bases fitting TRBD1. CDR1 and CDR2 (germline): KGHSH, LQKENI. CDR3 size: 12 residues. The CDR3 DNA sequence: TGTGCCAGCTCACCACCGGGACAGAATCCTCTTTTT. Amino acid sequence: CASSPPGQNPLF.

The V and J genes are TRBV13 and TRBJ1-5; weak D call: TRBD1 (5 bases). Germline V lookup: CDR1 PRHDT, CDR2 FYEKMQ (reference sequence). V was pared by 2 bases and J by 0 bases, with 14 bases between. The length of the CDR3 is 17 residues. CDR3 DNA: TGTGCCAGCAGCTTACGAGGGCCGGGGGGTAGCAATCAGCCCCAGCATTTT. Translated, it gives CASSLRGPGGSNQPQHF.

The V gene is TRBV6-5, the J gene TRBJ2-1; tentatively, D is TRBD1 (5 bases). CDR3 length: 13 residues. CDR1 and CDR2 from the germline V gene are MNHEY and SVGAGI. Trimming cost V 5 bases and J 4 bases, with 9 bases left between them. The CDR3 bases are TGTGCCAGCAGTAGGTCAGGGTACAATGAGCAGTTCTTC. This encodes CASSRSGYNEQFF.

The chain has TRBV11-2 and TRBJ2-1; perhaps TRBD2 as D (6 bases). The CDR3 runs 15 residues. Trimming removed 5 bases from V and 3 bases from J, with 14 bases in between. CDR1 SGHAT and CDR2 FQNNGV come from the germline V gene. This chain's CDR3 is CASSPGLGGYNEQFF. CDR3 in DNA: TGTGCCAGCAGCCCGGGACTCGGAGGCTACAATGAGCAGTTCTTC.

The genes are TRBV29-1 and TRBJ1-2, with D uncertain. Germline CDR1 is SQVTM and CDR2 is ANQGSEA. V was trimmed by 7 bases and J by 6 bases, leaving 18 bases between them. CDR3 length equals 13 residues. The CDR3 sequence: CSALGGSGDGYTF. The CDR3 DNA reads as TGCAGCGCTCTAGGAGGGTCAGGAGATGGCTACACCTTC.

The V gene is TRBV27, the J gene TRBJ2-4; 10 positions match TRBD1. This CDR3 has 15 amino acids. Germline CDR1 is MNHEY and CDR2 is SMNVEV (reference sequence). V dropped 4 bases and J dropped 8; count of bases not matched to a gene: 8. Here the CDR3 reads CASSSDSGQGYIQYF. CDR3 sequence (DNA): TGTGCCAGCAGTTCGGACTCGGGACAGGGGTACATTCAGTACTTC.

This clone was seen only once. The CDR3: CASSLVHTQANEKLFF. The CDR3 region has the DNA TGTGCCAGCAGCTTAGTACACACACAGGCTAATGAAAAACTGTTTTTT. J is TRBJ1-4 and V is TRBV7-2; possible D gene TRBD1, 5 bases. The V end lost 1 base, the J end lost 3 bases, and 12 bases lay between the germline ends. Germline CDR1 and CDR2: SGHTA and FQGNSA. The CDR3 covers 16 residues.

The chain combines TRBV9 with TRBJ1-1; a weak D match, TRBD1 (5 bases). The V gene's germline CDR1 is SGDLS and CDR2 YYNGEE. The V gene lost 2 bases and the J gene lost 6 bases, with 11 bases spanning the gap. The CDR3 has 13 amino acids. CDR3 sequence reads: CASSVGREPEAFF. The CDR3 region has the DNA TGTGCCAGCAGCGTTGGCAGGGAACCTGAAGCTTTCTTT.

The V call is TRBV7-8, the J call TRBJ1-1, with D hard to call. Germline loops: CDR1 SGHVS, CDR2 FQNEAQ. Trimming removed 1 base from V and 1 base from J, with 10 bases in between. The CDR3 runs to 15 residues. CDR3 sequence: CASSLVQVPNTEAFF. In DNA, the CDR3 is TGTGCCAGCAGCTTAGTTCAGGTTCCGAACACTGAAGCTTTCTTT.

The J gene is TRBJ1-3, the V gene TRBV19; D remains ambiguous. CDR1 and CDR2 from the germline V gene are LNHDA and SQIVND (reference sequence). This CDR3 region has 13 residues. This CDR3 reads CVTAAASGNTIYF. DNA for the CDR3: TGTGTCACTGCGGCAGCCTCTGGAAACACCATATATTTT. Full variable domain (outside the CDR3, taken from reference TRBV19 and TRBJ1-3): DGGITQSPKYLFRKEGQNVTLSCEQNLNHDAMYWYRQDPGQGLRLIYYSQIVNDFQKGDIAEGYSVSREKKESFPLTVTSAQKNPTAFYLCVTAAASGNTIYFGEGSWLTVV.

The chain uses TRBV25-1 and TRBJ2-7; 8 nucleotides align to TRBD2. The ends lost 7 bases at V and 2 bases at J; junction bases unmatched: 10. The CDR3 runs 15 residues. The germline gives CDR1 MGHDK, CDR2 SYGVNS. DNA of the CDR3: TGTGCCAGCATACCCAGCGGGAGAACCGCCTACGAGCAGTACTTC. This encodes CASIPSGRTAYEQYF.